This T cell receptor (beta chain) was captured in a study of T cell repertoires in cytomegalovirus infection (dated 2019 in TCRdb). General notes on the study: Donor HLA type was relevant to the analysis, as public TCR beta signatures indicated carriage of CMV infection together with the matching HLA type. Broad study findings and their caveats: In the ex vivo response, HLA-C-restricted CMV-specific TCR beta clonotypes were dominant, and in two of eight donors the single most frequent clonotype came from this HLA-C-restricted group. In both this cohort and an independent cohort of some 370 donors, the cumulative frequency of public TCR beta family members distinguished carriers of CMV infection plus the relevant HLA type.

The junction carries 11 bases between V and J, which are trimmed by 5 bases and 6 bases respectively. Counted from cysteine to phenylalanine, this CDR3 has 13 amino acids. Only the CDR3 DNA is retained, 39 bases long and in frame from the first base. The germline V gene sets CDR1 to SGHVS and CDR2 to FQNEAQ. Worth noting for this clonotype: Its specific antigen is unknown. No much larger clone exists at a distance of one base, and base qualities are not known.

Sequencing was performed on an Illumina HiSeq 1500. Clones were called with MiXCR by TCRdb after fastp trimmed the public reads at Q25, and only in-frame beta chains were retained. Every CDR3 protein is listed once, alongside the most common genes and DNA of its rows. This sample holds some 350,000 distinct CDR3 sequences; over 15% were observed only once. Around 8.6% of the sample rests with the top ten. The receptor's source is a human donor in good health (CMV status not recorded). Some clones in this sample may be carry-over from other donors' samples. Recombination linked TRBV7-8 to TRBJ1-5; no D gene call is confident. Sequencing was done on a sample of PBMCs. At the DNA level, the sequence is TGTGCCAGCAGCATCTCCACCCTTCAGCCCCAGCATTTT. The encoded protein is CASSISTLQPQHF.